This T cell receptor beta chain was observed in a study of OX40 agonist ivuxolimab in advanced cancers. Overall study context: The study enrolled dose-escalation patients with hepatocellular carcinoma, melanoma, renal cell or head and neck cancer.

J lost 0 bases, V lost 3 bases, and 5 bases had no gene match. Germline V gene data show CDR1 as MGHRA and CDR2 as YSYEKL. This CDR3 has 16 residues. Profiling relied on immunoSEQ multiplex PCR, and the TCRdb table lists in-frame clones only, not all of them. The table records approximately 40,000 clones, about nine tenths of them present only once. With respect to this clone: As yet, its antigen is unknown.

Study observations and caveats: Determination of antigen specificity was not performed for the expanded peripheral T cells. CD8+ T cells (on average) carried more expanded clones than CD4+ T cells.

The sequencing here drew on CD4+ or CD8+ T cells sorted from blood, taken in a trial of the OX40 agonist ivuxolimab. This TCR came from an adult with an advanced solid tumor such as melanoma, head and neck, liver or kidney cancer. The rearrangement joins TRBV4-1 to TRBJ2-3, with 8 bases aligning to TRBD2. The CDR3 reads CASSQSGSGSTDTQYF. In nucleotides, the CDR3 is TGCGCCAGCAGCCAGAGCGGGAGCGGGAGCACAGATACGCAGTATTTT.